Below, 26 T cell receptor beta chains from the same sample are listed, as sequenced in a study of blood T cell repertoires in COVID-19. Only in-frame clones appear in the TCRdb table, and some are missing; sequencing was by immunoSEQ multiplex PCR. The sample lists fewer than 350,000 clones, approximately 86% occurring once. The sample comprised peripheral blood. The source of these receptors is a woman aged 30 to 39 who had recovered from COVID-19.

This clone was counted a single time. The chain carries TRBV6-6 and TRBJ2-1; a weak D match, TRBD2 (5 bases). Per the germline V gene, CDR1 is MNHNY and CDR2 is SVGAGI (reference sequence). The CDR3 consists of 14 residues. With 7 bases removed from V and 1 base from J, the gap between germline ends came to 11 bases. The DNA of the CDR3 is TGTGCCAGCAAAACGGGGTTGTCCTACAATGAGCAGTTCTTC. Amino acids: CASKTGLSYNEQFF.

The chain is built from TRBV19 and TRBJ2-1, with 9 bases matching TRBD1. Germline V gene data show CDR1 as LNHDA and CDR2 as SQIVND (reference sequence). The CDR3 runs 15 residues. V trimming: 1 base; J trimming: 3 bases; junction bases outside the gene matches: 1. For the CDR3, the DNA is TGTGCCAGTAGTATAGGGGGACAGGGCTACAATGAGCAGTTCTTC. This encodes CASSIGGQGYNEQFF.

The chain is built from TRBV25-1 and TRBJ2-7, with a possible D match to TRBD1 (5 bases). Germline-derived CDR1 and CDR2 are MGHDK and SYGVNS. The V and J ends lost 6 bases and 2 bases respectively, with 11 bases between them. The CDR3 contains 13 residues. For the CDR3, the DNA is TGTGCCAGCAGAAGGCTGGGGCCCTACGAGCAGTACTTC. This gives the protein CASRRLGPYEQYF.

The chain carries TRBV6-6 and TRBJ1-3, with TRBD1 identical over 8 bases. The germline V gene encodes CDR1 MNHNY and CDR2 SVGAGI (reference sequence). Trimming cost V 6 bases and J 4 bases; bases outside gene matches: 2. The CDR3 extends over 13 amino acids. The CDR3 protein is CASRDRAGNTIYF. CDR3 DNA sequence: TGTGCCAGCAGGGACAGGGCCGGAAACACCATATATTTT.

In its sample, this clone was seen once. The V and J genes are TRBV7-2 and TRBJ2-1, with TRBD2 matching over 13 bases. CDR1 and CDR2 (germline): SGHTA, FQGNSA. The CDR3 covers 16 residues. The V segment lost 5 bases and the J segment 5 bases; nucleotides outside the gene matches: 6. The CDR3 region has the DNA TGTGCCAGCAGCACCAAACTAGCGGGAGGGAACAATGAGCAGTTCTTC. It specifies CASSTKLAGGNNEQFF.

This chain connects TRBV6-5 to TRBJ1-2; maybe TRBD1 (5 bases). The CDR3 has 11 residues. CDR1 and CDR2 (germline): MNHEY, SVGAGI. V was shortened by 5 bases and J by 11 bases, with 12 bases between the two germline ends. CDR3 nucleotide sequence: TGTGCCAGCAGTCACCAGGGTTGGTACACCTTC. Translated, it gives CASSHQGWYTF.

The chain couples TRBV28 to TRBJ2-1; D is perhaps TRBD1 (5 bases). Trimming removed 3 bases from V and 4 bases from J, with 13 bases in between. The CDR3 sequence is 15 residues long. Germline-derived CDR1 and CDR2 are MDHEN and SYDVKM. The CDR3: CASSLGLGPYNEQFF. The CDR3 nucleotides are TGTGCCAGCAGTTTGGGGCTAGGACCATACAATGAGCAGTTCTTC.

The chain carries TRBV28 and TRBJ2-1, with 13 bases that match TRBD2. The germline V gene encodes CDR1 MDHEN and CDR2 SYDVKM. J was trimmed by 9 bases and V by 8 bases; bases with no gene match: 16. This CDR3 comprises 17 residues. CDR3 sequence (DNA): TGTGCCAGCTCAGAAGCGGGGCGGACTAGCGGGAGCGGTGAGCAGTTCTTC. Residues: CASSEAGRTSGSGEQFF.

The chain recombines TRBV2 with TRBJ2-5; 8 bases are a match to TRBD2. The germline V gene has CDR1 SNHLY and CDR2 FYNNEI. J gave up 3 bases and V 3 bases, and 6 bases lay outside the gene matches. CDR3 size: 15 residues. CDR3 loop: CASSEGVAGKETQYF. The CDR3 DNA reads as TGTGCCAGCAGTGAGGGGGTAGCGGGGAAAGAGACCCAGTACTTC.

The chain employs TRBV6-6 and TRBJ2-5; 16 bases map to TRBD2. This CDR3 region has 18 residues. Germline V gene sequence: CDR1 MNHNY, CDR2 SVGAGI (reference sequence). Trimming cost V 5 bases and J 4 bases; bases outside gene matches: 10. CDR3 sequence (DNA): TGTGCCAGCAGTCAGACCGGGACTAGCGGGGGGGCCATAGAGACCCAGTACTTC. Protein product: CASSQTGTSGGAIETQYF.

This clone appeared once. The chain couples TRBV19 to TRBJ2-3; maybe TRBD1 (6 bases). Germline V gives CDR1 LNHDA, CDR2 SQIVND (reference sequence). CDR3 length: 14 residues. Trimming stripped 6 bases from V and 5 bases from J, with 15 bases between. CDR3 protein: CASSPGQILDTQYF. The DNA for the CDR3 is TGTGCCAGTAGCCCCGGACAGATTCTAGATACGCAGTATTTT.

This sequence joins TRBV27 and TRBJ2-1; TRBD1 might be the D (6 bases). Germline CDR1 and CDR2: MNHEY and SMNVEV (reference sequence). The CDR3 is made up of 13 amino acids. The germline V and J ends were trimmed by 7 bases and 4 bases, with 11 bases remaining between them. In nucleotides, the CDR3 is TGTGCCAGCACTGGACAGAGATACAATGAGCAGTTCTTC. It translates to CASTGQRYNEQFF.

The genes are TRBV4-1 and TRBJ2-5; 13 bases line up with TRBD2. V was pared by 3 bases and J by 4 bases, with 2 bases of the junction left unmatched. This CDR3 spans 15 amino acids. Per the germline V gene, CDR1 is MGHRA and CDR2 is YSYEKL. CDR3 bases: TGCGCCAGCAGCCAGAGGACTAGCGGGGGAGAGACCCAGTACTTC. Translating gives CASSQRTSGGETQYF.

The V call is TRBV4-2, the J call TRBJ2-3, with 12 bases lining up with TRBD2. The germline CDR1 and CDR2 sequences are LGHNA and YNFKEQ. J was trimmed by 0 bases and V by 4 bases; bases with no gene match: 8. The CDR3 covers 18 residues. The CDR3 DNA follows: TGTGCCAGCAGCCCAGGACTAGCGGGACCCACTAGCACAGATACGCAGTATTTT. This encodes CASSPGLAGPTSTDTQYF.

The V call is TRBV11-2, the J call TRBJ1-1; weak D call: TRBD1 (6 bases). This CDR3 region has 14 residues. V was shortened by 1 base and J by 10 bases, with 16 bases between the two germline ends. CDR1 is SGHAT and CDR2 is FQNNGV in the germline V gene. The CDR3 sequence: CASSLVRGGRPAFF. The CDR3 DNA follows: TGTGCCAGCAGCTTAGTCAGGGGAGGGAGGCCAGCTTTCTTT.

The chain uses TRBV7-9 and TRBJ1-6; D not certain. V lost 6 bases, J lost 0 bases, and 9 bases lay in between. The CDR3 is 15 amino acids. Germline values: CDR1 SEHNR, CDR2 FQNEAQ (reference sequence). The CDR3 DNA is TGTGCCAGCAGAGACACGAGCTCCTATAATTCACCCCTCCACTTT. Protein sequence: CASRDTSSYNSPLHF.

The chain links TRBV6-1 to TRBJ2-3; D perhaps matches TRBD1 (6 bases). The length of the CDR3 is 14 residues. V was clipped by 1 base and J by 2 bases, with 7 bases between them. Germline CDR1 MNHNS, CDR2 SASEGT. The CDR3 region has the DNA TGTGCCAGCAGTGAAGGGGGACACACAGATACGCAGTATTTT. This translates into CASSEGGHTDTQYF.

J is TRBJ2-3 and V is TRBV7-9, with a possible D match to TRBD2 (5 bases). Germline CDR1 reads SEHNR; CDR2 reads FQNEAQ (reference sequence). The V end lost 2 bases, the J end lost 0 bases, and 9 bases lay between the germline ends. CDR3 length: 15 residues. CDR3 region: CASSLLRVSTDTQYF. The CDR3 DNA follows: TGTGCCAGCAGCTTATTGAGGGTTAGCACAGATACGCAGTATTTT. Looking up the rest from reference TRBV7-9 and TRBJ2-3 gives the full variable domain: DTGVSQNPRHKITKRGQNVTFRCDPISEHNRLYWYRQTLGQGPEFLTYFQNEAQLEKSRLLSDRFSAERPKGSFSTLEIQRTEQGDSAMYLCASSLLRVSTDTQYFGPGTRLTVL.

J is TRBJ2-7 and V is TRBV6-5; D might be TRBD2 (6 bases). The CDR3 runs to 11 residues. Germline CDR1 MNHEY, CDR2 SVGAGI. V was shortened by 11 bases and J by 4 bases, with 12 bases between the two germline ends. CDR3 DNA sequence: TGTGCCGGATCGAGCGGGTACGAGCAGTACTTC. It translates to CAGSSGYEQYF.

The chain uses TRBV27 and TRBJ2-1; 15 bases match TRBD2. In germline, CDR1 is MNHEY, CDR2 SMNVEV (reference sequence). With 5 bases clipped from V and 6 bases from J, the junction kept 8 bases outside the gene matches. This CDR3 spans 17 amino acids. The CDR3: CASSRIGLAGGVNEQFF. The CDR3 DNA follows: TGTGCCAGCAGTCGAATAGGACTAGCGGGGGGGGTCAATGAGCAGTTCTTC.

This clone was detected a few times. This sequence joins TRBV6-6 and TRBJ1-5; the match to TRBD1 covers 7 bases. The CDR3 is made up of 15 amino acids. Germline CDR1 and CDR2: MNHNY and SVGAGI (reference sequence). The V segment lost 7 bases and the J segment 1 base; nucleotides outside the gene matches: 7. The CDR3 DNA sequence: TGTGCCAGCACCCGACAGGGAATGAGCAATCAGCCCCAGCATTTT. Its protein is CASTRQGMSNQPQHF.

The chain carries TRBV3-1 (or the pseudogene TRBV3-2) and TRBJ1-1; no firm D call. The CDR3 spans 11 residues. CDR1 and CDR2 from the germline V gene are LGHDT and YNNKEL (reference sequence). Between the trimmed V and J ends, which lost 0 bases and 11 bases, there was a span of 7 bases. CDR3 loop: CASSQDRMAFF. The DNA for the CDR3 is TGTGCCAGCAGCCAAGACAGGATGGCTTTCTTT.

The V call is TRBV4-1, the J call TRBJ2-5; the D is unclear. V was pared by 4 bases and J by 2 bases, with 14 bases between. The CDR3 contains 15 residues. The V gene's germline CDR1 is MGHRA and CDR2 YSYEKL. The CDR3 coding sequence is TGCGCCAGCAGCCGAATCGGTGGGCAGCAAGAGACCCAGTACTTC. Protein: CASSRIGGQQETQYF.

The chain has TRBV21-1 and TRBJ2-1; TRBD2, the D gene given by the table, was not confirmed from the DNA. TRBV21-1 is annotated as a pseudogene. This CDR3 comprises 16 residues. CDR3 loop: CASRVTSGSTYNEQFF. In DNA form, the CDR3 reads TGTGCCAGCAGGGTGACTAGCGGGAGTACCTACAATGAGCAGTTCTTC.

V gene TRBV7-9 combines with J gene TRBJ1-2; D not resolved. This CDR3 comprises 15 residues. The V end was cut by 5 bases, the J end by 1 base, with 14 bases between. The germline V gene encodes CDR1 SEHNR and CDR2 FQNEAQ (reference sequence). DNA of the CDR3: TGTGCCAGCAGCCCCTCAATAGGAGTTAACTATGGCTACACCTTC. Its protein product is CASSPSIGVNYGYTF.

The V and J genes are TRBV6-6 and TRBJ2-4, with TRBD1 matching 9 bases. CDR1 is MNHNY and CDR2 is SVGAGI in the germline V gene (reference sequence). J lost 8 bases, V lost 0 bases, and 8 bases had no gene match. The CDR3 is made up of 16 amino acids. CDR3 residues: CASSYSGTGLGDIQYF. In DNA form, the CDR3 reads TGTGCCAGCAGTTACTCCGGGACAGGGCTGGGGGACATTCAGTACTTC.